A single sample gave rise to the 10 T cell receptor beta chains below, sequenced in a study of T-cell reconstitution after alpha-beta-depleted transplantation in children. Preparation of the TCRbeta library was carried out with unique molecular identifiers. TCRdb passed the PCR reads through MiXCR, listing each CDR3 protein once. The sample has about 360,000 distinct CDR3 sequences; 10% to 15% are singletons. Material: PBMCs, obtained from the stem cell graft. The receptors originated from a human donor who donated a stem cell graft to a child with Fanconi anemia.

This clonotype occurred a few times. The chain employs TRBV10-3 and TRBJ2-3; a possible D gene is TRBD1 (6 bases). The V gene's germline CDR1 is ENHRY and CDR2 SYGVKD. The length of the CDR3 is 16 residues. Trimming cost V 0 bases and J 1 base, with 11 bases left between them. The CDR3 nucleotides are TGTGCCATCAGTGAGTCGGGCAGGGGAGGCACAGATACGCAGTATTTT. This sequence encodes CAISESGRGGTDTQYF.

The V and J genes are TRBV13 and TRBJ1-5, with 9 bases that match TRBD1. J was trimmed by 2 bases and V by 8 bases; bases with no gene match: 28. The CDR3 totals 22 residues. The germline gives CDR1 PRHDT, CDR2 FYEKMQ (reference sequence). The CDR3 DNA reads TGTGCCAGCCCCATAAAAGCTCGGTTCGGGACAGGGCCCGCTAGCGGCAATCAGCCCCAGCATTTT. Translation: CASPIKARFGTGPASGNQPQHF.

Many counts were recorded for this clonotype. The J gene is TRBJ2-1, the V gene TRBV20-1, with TRBD1 identical over 7 bases. Germline CDR1 reads DFQATT; CDR2 reads SNEGSKA (reference sequence). V shed 4 bases and J 5 bases; nucleotides not matched to a gene: 2. This CDR3 has 12 amino acids. CDR3 amino acids: CSATDRNNEQFF. The DNA for the CDR3 is TGCAGTGCTACGGACAGGAACAATGAGCAGTTCTTC.

The chain has TRBV10-3 and TRBJ1-1; unclear D gene. CDR1 is ENHRY, CDR2 SYGVKD, per germline. CDR3 size: 14 residues. Trimming pared 9 bases from V and 0 bases from J, leaving 14 bases between. DNA of the CDR3: TGTGCCATAGGGTCGGCGAACCTGAACACTGAAGCTTTCTTT. This gives the protein CAIGSANLNTEAFF.

This clonotype was recorded at least ten times. This chain links TRBV5-1 with TRBJ2-1; 7 bases align to TRBD2. The CDR3 runs 16 residues. Trimming removed 4 bases from V and 0 bases from J; junction bases left unmatched: 7. Germline V gives CDR1 SGHRS, CDR2 YFSETQ. DNA of the CDR3: TGCGCCAGCAGCCCGGCAGCGGGGAGCTCCTACAATGAGCAGTTCTTC. Amino acids: CASSPAAGSSYNEQFF.

The chain recombines TRBV5-2 with TRBJ2-3; whether TRBD1, the table's D call, matches the DNA was not checked. TRBV5-2 is deemed a pseudogene. The CDR3 runs 15 residues. For the CDR3, the DNA is TGTGCCAGCCACATCCGACAGGGGTGGACAGATACGCAGTATTTT. This encodes CASHIRQGWTDTQYF.

This clonotype has a handful of counts. The chain employs TRBV6-2 or TRBV6-3 and TRBJ2-1; 11 bases align to TRBD2. V shed 2 bases, J shed 6 bases, and the junction held 6 bases outside the gene matches. Germline CDR1 MNHEY, CDR2 SVGEGT. This CDR3 spans 16 amino acids. The CDR3 is CASSYLLSGGANEQFF. The CDR3 DNA reads TGTGCCAGCAGTTACCTTCTTAGCGGGGGGGCCAATGAGCAGTTCTTC.

This clonotype has a handful of counts. J is TRBJ1-2 and V is TRBV20-1; TRBD1 matches at 11 bases. This CDR3 has 15 residues. The junction had 5 bases not matched to a gene; V was cut back by 1 base and J by 4 bases. CDR1 is DFQATT, CDR2 SNEGSKA, per germline (reference sequence). The CDR3 coding sequence is TGCAGTGCTAGAGGGACAGGGGGCGCGGTCTATGGCTACACCTTC. Amino acid sequence: CSARGTGGAVYGYTF.

The V and J genes are TRBV4-3 and TRBJ2-1; D remains unclear. In germline, CDR1 is LGHNA, CDR2 YSLEER. V was cut by 0 bases and J by 5 bases, with 8 bases left in between. The CDR3 runs to 14 residues. Here the CDR3 reads CASSQDPRNNEQFF. The CDR3 DNA reads as TGCGCCAGCAGCCAAGATCCCCGGAACAATGAGCAGTTCTTC.

This clonotype turned up a few times. V is TRBV7-9 and J is TRBJ2-3, with D perhaps matching TRBD2 (6 bases). Trimming removed 6 bases from V and 4 bases from J, with 23 bases in between. The length of the CDR3 is 17 residues. Germline V CDR1 and CDR2: SEHNR, FQNEAQ (reference sequence). The CDR3 region has the DNA TGTGCCAGCAGTATACGATCGGGACTCCGCTCCCCAGATACGCAGTATTTT. As protein: CASSIRSGLRSPDTQYF.